Presented here are 6 T cell receptor beta chains from one specimen sequenced in a study of STAT5B mutations in CD4+ large granular lymphocyte leukemia. The protocol was immunoSEQ multiplex PCR, while the TCRdb copy is restricted to in-frame clones and leaves out a portion. The repertoire has tens of thousands of clones, approximately 67% of them found once; the top ten carry roughly 1.6%. The sequencing sample was made of CD4+ T cells from blood buffy coats. The receptor set was obtained from a human donor in good health.

The gene calls are TRBV23-1 and TRBJ1-1; D gene ambiguous. TRBV23-1 is an open reading frame, and its role is uncertain. The length of the CDR3 is 12 residues. V dropped 7 bases and J dropped 5 bases, with 11 bases sitting between them. CDR3 loop: CASTRILTEAFF. CDR3 bases: TGCGCCAGCACGAGGATTTTGACTGAAGCTTTCTTT.

This chain links TRBV5-6 with TRBJ1-1; D may be TRBD1 (5 bases). The CDR3 spans 13 residues. V dropped 7 bases and J dropped 1 base, with 11 bases sitting between them. Germline CDR1 reads SGHDT; CDR2 reads YYEEEE. CDR3 DNA sequence: TGTGCCAGCGTAGGACAAACGAACACTGAAGCTTTCTTT. Translating it yields CASVGQTNTEAFF.

This sequence joins TRBV29-1 and TRBJ1-1; D unresolved. Germline loops: CDR1 SQVTM, CDR2 ANQGSEA. Trimming cost V 3 bases and J 0 bases, with 2 bases left between them. The CDR3 runs to 11 residues. The CDR3 is CSVDVNTEAFF. CDR3 nucleotides: TGCAGCGTTGACGTGAACACTGAAGCTTTCTTT.

The chain carries TRBV7-3 and TRBJ2-1, with 9 bases fitting TRBD2. This CDR3 has 18 amino acids. With V trimmed by 3 bases and J by 7 bases, 16 bases remained unmatched. The germline V gene encodes CDR1 SGHTA and CDR2 FQGTGA. The CDR3 sequence is CASSFGGVEAGGPNEQFF. In DNA, the CDR3 is TGTGCCAGCAGCTTTGGTGGGGTTGAAGCGGGGGGACCAAATGAGCAGTTCTTC.

This clone was seen more than once but under ten times. This chain connects TRBV29-1 to TRBJ1-1, with D unresolved. This CDR3 has 13 residues. Germline V gene sequence: CDR1 SQVTM, CDR2 ANQGSEA. The V gene lost 2 bases and the J gene lost 4 bases, with 11 bases spanning the gap. The CDR3 loop is CSVELREGTEAFF. The CDR3 DNA sequence: TGCAGCGTTGAACTACGGGAGGGCACTGAAGCTTTCTTT.

The chain has TRBV7-2 and TRBJ1-2, with D unresolved. CDR1 is SGHTA and CDR2 is FQGNSA in the germline V gene. V lost 1 base and J 0 bases, leaving 12 bases between the germline ends. The CDR3 has 16 amino acids. The CDR3 DNA sequence: TGTGCCAGCAGCTTAGGGGAACGCGGGACTAACTATGGCTACACCTTC. Its translation is CASSLGERGTNYGYTF.